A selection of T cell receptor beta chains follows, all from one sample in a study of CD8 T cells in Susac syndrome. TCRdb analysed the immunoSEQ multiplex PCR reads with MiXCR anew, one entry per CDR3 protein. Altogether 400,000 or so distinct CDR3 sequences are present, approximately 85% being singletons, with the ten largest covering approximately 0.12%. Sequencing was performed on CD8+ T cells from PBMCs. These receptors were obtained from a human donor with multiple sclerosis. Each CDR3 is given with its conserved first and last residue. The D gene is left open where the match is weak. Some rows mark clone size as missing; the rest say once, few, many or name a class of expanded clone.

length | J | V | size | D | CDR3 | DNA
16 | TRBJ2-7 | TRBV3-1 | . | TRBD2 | CASSPSEAGDRYEQYF | TGTGCCAGCAGCCCAAGCGAGGCGGGAGACCGGTACGAGCAGTACTTC
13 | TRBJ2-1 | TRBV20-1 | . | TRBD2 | CSASGRVYNEQFF | TGCAGTGCTAGCGGGAGGGTCTACAATGAGCAGTTCTTC
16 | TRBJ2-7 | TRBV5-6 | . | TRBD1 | CASSESGTGNSYEQYF | TGTGCCAGCAGCGAATCCGGGACAGGGAACTCCTACGAGCAGTACTTC
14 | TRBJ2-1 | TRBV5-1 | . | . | CASSRPGTGNEQFF | TGCGCCAGCAGCCGTCCCGGGACGGGAAATGAGCAGTTCTTC
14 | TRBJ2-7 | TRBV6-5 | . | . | CASSYLDRSYEQYF | TGTGCCAGCAGTTACTTAGACAGAAGCTACGAGCAGTACTTC
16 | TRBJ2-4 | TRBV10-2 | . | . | CASSPTLGQELNIQYF | TGCGCCAGCAGTCCGACCCTGGGACAAGAGCTGAACATTCAGTACTTC
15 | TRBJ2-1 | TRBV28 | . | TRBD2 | CASSGLVRVGNEQFF | TGTGCCAGCAGTGGACTAGTACGGGTTGGCAATGAGCAGTTCTTC
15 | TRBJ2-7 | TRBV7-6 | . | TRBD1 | CASSPGTGAIREQYF | TGTGCCAGCAGCCCCGGGACAGGGGCTATACGGGAGCAGTACTTC
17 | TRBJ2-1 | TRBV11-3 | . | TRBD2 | CASSHQTSGRVYNEQFF | TGTGCCAGCAGCCACCAGACTAGCGGGAGGGTATACAATGAGCAGTTCTTC
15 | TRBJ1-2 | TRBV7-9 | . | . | CASPLSGSAGNGYTF | TGTGCCAGCCCCTTAAGCGGCTCTGCGGGGAATGGCTACACCTTC
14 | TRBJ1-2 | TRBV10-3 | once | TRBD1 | CAISPGTGIPGYTF | TGTGCCATCAGTCCCGGGACAGGTATCCCCGGCTACACCTTC
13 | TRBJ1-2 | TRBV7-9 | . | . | CASSYPRNYGYTF | TGTGCCAGCAGCTACCCCCGGAACTATGGCTACACCTTC
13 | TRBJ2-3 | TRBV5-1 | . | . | CASSLDLADTQYF | TGCGCCAGCAGCTTGGATCTGGCAGATACGCAGTATTTT
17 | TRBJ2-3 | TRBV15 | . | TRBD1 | CATSLDLDRGITDTQYF | TGTGCCACCAGCTTAGATTTGGACAGGGGGATCACAGATACGCAGTATTTT
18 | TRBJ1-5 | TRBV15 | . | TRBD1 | CATSRDSIGTGGSQPQHF | TGTGCCACCAGCAGAGATAGCATCGGGACAGGGGGCAGTCAGCCCCAGCATTTT
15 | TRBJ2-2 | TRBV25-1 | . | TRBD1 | CASNLGTGAPGELFF | TGTGCCAGCAACCTCGGGACAGGGGCTCCCGGGGAGCTGTTTTTT
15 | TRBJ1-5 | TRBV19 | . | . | CASSIDDGYNQPQHF | TGTGCCAGTAGTATAGACGACGGATACAATCAGCCCCAGCATTTT
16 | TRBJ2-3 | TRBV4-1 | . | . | CASSQGTGVITDTQYF | TGCGCCAGCAGCCAAGGGACGGGGGTGATCACAGATACGCAGTATTTT
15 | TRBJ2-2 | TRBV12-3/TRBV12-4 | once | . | CASSLKNRATGELLF | TGTGCCAGCAGTTTAAAAAACAGGGCCACCGGGGAGCTGCTTTTT
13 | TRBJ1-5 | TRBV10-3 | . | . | CAIGDGGNQPQHF | TGTGCCATCGGGGACGGAGGCAATCAGCCCCAGCATTTT
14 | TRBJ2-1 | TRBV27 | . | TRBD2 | CASAGTNLYNEQFF | TGTGCCAGCGCCGGGACTAACCTCTACAATGAGCAGTTCTTC
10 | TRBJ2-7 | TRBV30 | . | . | CAWGDYEQYF | TGTGCCTGGGGAGACTACGAGCAGTACTTC
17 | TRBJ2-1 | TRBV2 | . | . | CASSGYSFRHSYNEQFF | TGTGCCAGCAGTGGCTATAGCTTCCGACACTCCTACAATGAGCAGTTCTTC
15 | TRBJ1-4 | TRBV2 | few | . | CASSDPTDINEKLFF | TGTGCCAGCAGTGACCCAACAGACATTAATGAAAAACTGTTTTTT
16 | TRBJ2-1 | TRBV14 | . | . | CASSQWQVRDYNEQFF | TGTGCCAGCAGCCAGTGGCAGGTCCGGGATTACAATGAGCAGTTCTTC
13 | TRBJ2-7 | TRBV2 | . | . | CASSEGAGYGQYF | TGTGCCAGCAGTGAGGGGGCAGGCTACGGGCAGTACTTC
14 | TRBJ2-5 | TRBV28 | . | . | CASSLLGTAETQYF | TGTGCCAGCAGTTTATTAGGGACGGCGGAGACCCAGTACTTC
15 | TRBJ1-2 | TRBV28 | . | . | CASSPPAGPNYGYTF | TGTGCCAGCAGTCCACCCGCCGGGCCGAACTATGGCTACACCTTC
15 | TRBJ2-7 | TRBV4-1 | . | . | CASSQEFSGSYEQYF | TGCGCCAGCAGCCAAGAATTTTCAGGATCCTACGAGCAGTACTTC
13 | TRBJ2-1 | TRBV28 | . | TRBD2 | CASRGLAGSEQFF | TGTGCCAGCCGGGGACTAGCGGGGTCTGAGCAGTTCTTC
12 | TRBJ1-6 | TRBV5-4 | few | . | CASSPDNSPLHF | TGTGCCAGCAGCCCCGACAATTCACCCCTCCACTTT
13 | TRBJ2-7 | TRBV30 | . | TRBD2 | CAWTLAGAPEQYF | TGTGCCTGGACGCTAGCGGGAGCCCCCGAGCAGTACTTC
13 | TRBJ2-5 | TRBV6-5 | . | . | CASSPGPIETQYF | TGTGCCAGCAGTCCGGGACCCATAGAGACCCAGTACTTC
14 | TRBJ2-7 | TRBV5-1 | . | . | CASSLLDTTYEQYF | TGCGCCAGCAGCTTGCTGGACACTACCTACGAGCAGTACTTC
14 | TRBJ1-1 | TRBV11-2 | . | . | CASSSQGDSTGAFF | TGTGCCAGCAGCTCCCAAGGGGACTCCACTGGAGCTTTCTTT
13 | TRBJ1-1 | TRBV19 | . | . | CASSDQGNTEAFF | TGTGCCAGTAGTGACCAGGGGAACACTGAAGCTTTCTTT